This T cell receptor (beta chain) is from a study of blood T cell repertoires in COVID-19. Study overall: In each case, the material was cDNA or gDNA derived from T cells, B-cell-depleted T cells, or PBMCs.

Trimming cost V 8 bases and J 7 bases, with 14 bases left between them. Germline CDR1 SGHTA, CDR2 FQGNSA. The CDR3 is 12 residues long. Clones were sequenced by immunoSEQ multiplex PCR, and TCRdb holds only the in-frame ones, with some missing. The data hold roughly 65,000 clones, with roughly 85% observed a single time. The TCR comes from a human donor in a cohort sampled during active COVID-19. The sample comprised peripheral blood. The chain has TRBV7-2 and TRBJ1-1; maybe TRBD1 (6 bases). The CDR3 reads CASSRQAFEAFF. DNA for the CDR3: TGTGCCAGCTCCCGACAGGCCTTTGAAGCTTTCTTT.